This T cell receptor (beta chain) was obtained from a study of blood T cells in healthy people across ages. Points from the study as a whole: Conclusively comparing naive with antigen-experienced cells was impossible with unsorted PBMCs. Roughly linearly, TCR beta diversity per million T cells fell as age increased.

Of note for this clonotype: Its cognate antigen is unknown.

Germline assignment: CDR1 LGHDT and CDR2 YNNKEL (reference sequence). Trimming cost V 5 bases and J 2 bases; bases outside gene matches: 5. This CDR3 is built from 14 residues. The use of a sample-barcoded 5' primer and a J-beta primer mix characterized a second PCR of roughly 6 to 11 cycles. One entry per CDR3 protein results from TCRdb running MiXCR on the 5' RACE reads. The table shows roughly 800,000 distinct CDR3 sequences, with 20% to 25% occurring only once. The sample was also linked to a second study, of T cells of mothers and their children. That paper adds: Three healthy Caucasian mothers and their six children were the donors. Researchers put all of the extracted RNA into cDNA synthesis, using roughly 1.5 ug per 15 ul.

The specimen sequenced was blood. The chain employs TRBV3-1 and TRBJ1-1, with TRBD1 matching over 7 bases. This sequence was found in a boy aged 5-17 years in good health. The CDR3 DNA sequence: TGTGCCAGCAGCTCCAGAGGGGGCAACACTGAAGCTTTCTTT. Amino acid sequence: CASSSRGGNTEAFF.